These 18 T cell receptor beta chains were sequenced from one sample in a study of identical twins. TCRdb reanalysed the 5' RACE reads using MiXCR and keeps one entry per CDR3 protein. The table includes 1.5 million to 2 million distinct CDR3 sequences, roughly 35% detected once. Sequencing was carried out using cord blood. Receptors were obtained from a newborn girl in good health.

This clonotype was counted at least ten times. The genes are TRBV7-2 and TRBJ2-3; D unclear. CDR3 size: 14 residues. Trimming left V 3 bases short and J 0 bases short, with 7 bases between. Germline CDR1 reads SGHTA; CDR2 reads FQGNSA. For the CDR3, the DNA is TGTGCCAGCAGCTTTCATCGAAGCACAGATACGCAGTATTTT. This codes for CASSFHRSTDTQYF.

CDR3 residues: CASSLEGRVYNEQYF. CDR3 bases: TGTGCCAGCAGCTTGGAAGGGCGGGTCTACAATGAGCAGTACTTC. The V call is TRBV5-6, the J call TRBJ2-7, with D possibly matching TRBD2 (5 bases). Germline loops: CDR1 SGHDT, CDR2 YYEEEE. The CDR3 is 15 amino acids. V lost 0 bases, J lost 7 bases, and 17 bases lay in between.

The chain is built from TRBV7-8 and TRBJ2-5, with 8 bases lining up with TRBD1. CDR1 and CDR2 (germline): SGHVS, FQNEAQ. The CDR3 runs to 15 residues. Trimming cost V 5 bases and J 4 bases; bases outside gene matches: 9. CDR3 sequence: CASSRDRFGGETQYF. The CDR3 DNA reads TGTGCCAGCAGCCGGGACAGGTTCGGGGGAGAGACCCAGTACTTC.

This sequence joins TRBV27 and TRBJ2-7, with 9 bases identical to TRBD2. The CDR3 runs to 15 residues. Trimming cost V 1 base and J 5 bases; bases outside gene matches: 6. CDR1 MNHEY and CDR2 SMNVEV come from the germline V gene (reference sequence). Here the CDR3 DNA reads TGTGCCAGCAGTTTATGCCCCGGGACTAGCAACGAGCAGTACTTC. Protein: CASSLCPGTSNEQYF.

The rearrangement links TRBV27 to TRBJ2-5; D call uncertain. Trimming cost V 4 bases and J 11 bases, with 17 bases left between them. Germline assignment: CDR1 MNHEY and CDR2 SMNVEV (reference sequence). The CDR3 extends over 13 amino acids. For the CDR3, the DNA is TGTGCCAGCAGTTCCGACCCCCCGAATGAGCAGTACTTC. Protein sequence: CASSSDPPNEQYF.

In its sample, this clonotype was seen many times. This chain joins TRBV27 and TRBJ1-2; no firm D call. Germline assignment: CDR1 MNHEY and CDR2 SMNVEV (reference sequence). The V end lost 7 bases, the J end lost 8 bases, and 11 bases lay between the germline ends. The CDR3 is 11 amino acids. CDR3 region: CASKNVGGYTF. CDR3 DNA sequence: TGTGCCAGCAAAAACGTGGGGGGCTACACCTTC.

Turning to this clonotype: The junction and the germline gene differ at one end; a read error may be behind it. The J gene is TRBJ2-1, the V gene TRBV6-6; 10 positions agree with TRBD2. The CDR3 runs to 14 residues. CDR1 is MNHNY and CDR2 is SVGAGI in the germline V gene (reference sequence). The CDR3 is CARSLAGGTNEQFF. The CDR3 nucleotides are TGTGCCCGCAGTTTAGCGGGAGGCACTAATGAGCAGTTCTTC.

The chain employs TRBV4-1 and TRBJ2-5; D not certain. Germline CDR1 is MGHRA and CDR2 is YSYEKL. The CDR3 extends over 16 amino acids. V was pared by 2 bases and J by 2 bases, with 15 bases between. The CDR3 bases are TGCGCCAGCAGCCAAATCCCCTCTATACTACAAGAGACCCAGTACTTC. Amino acids: CASSQIPSILQETQYF.

The J gene is TRBJ2-3, the V gene TRBV5-6; TRBD1 might be the D (6 bases). The V gene lost 6 bases and the J gene lost 2 bases, with 10 bases spanning the gap. The length of the CDR3 is 13 residues. Germline V lookup: CDR1 SGHDT, CDR2 YYEEEE. The CDR3 loop reads CASTWTVTDTQYF. CDR3 DNA sequence: TGTGCCAGCACCTGGACAGTCACAGATACGCAGTATTTT.

The CDR3 reads CASSQDRISNQPQHF. The DNA of the CDR3 is TGTGCCAGCAGCCAGGACAGAATCTCCAATCAGCCCCAGCATTTT. The gene calls are TRBV3-1 and TRBJ1-5, with a weak D call TRBD1 (6 bases). The germline V and J ends were trimmed by 3 bases and 3 bases, with 12 bases remaining between them. CDR1 LGHDT and CDR2 YNNKEL come from the germline V gene (reference sequence). The CDR3 is made up of 15 amino acids. The full variable domain, rest sourced from reference TRBV3-1 and TRBJ1-5, is DTAVSQTPKYLVTQMGNDKSIKCEQNLGHDTMYWYKQDSKKFLKIMFSYNNKELIINETVPNRFSPKSPDKAHLNLHINSLELGDSAVYFCASSQDRISNQPQHFGDGTRLSIL.

This chain connects TRBV20-1 to TRBJ2-6, with TRBD1 matching over 11 bases. With 0 bases clipped from V and 11 bases from J, the junction kept 3 bases outside the gene matches. CDR1 and CDR2 from the germline V gene are DFQATT and SNEGSKA (reference sequence). The CDR3 has 14 residues. The CDR3 spells CSARDGTGGDVLTF. The CDR3 nucleotides are TGCAGTGCTAGAGATGGGACAGGGGGGGACGTCCTGACTTTC.

The chain links TRBV4-2 to TRBJ2-2; 7 bases fit TRBD2. The CDR3 covers 16 residues. V was pared by 4 bases and J by 5 bases, with 10 bases of the junction left unmatched. The germline gives CDR1 LGHNA, CDR2 YNFKEQ. CDR3 in amino acids: CASSRARGGATGELFF. CDR3 DNA: TGTGCCAGCAGCCGAGCAAGGGGAGGGGCAACCGGGGAGCTGTTTTTT.

This clonotype was seen ten or more times. The chain is built from TRBV5-6 and TRBJ2-7, with a possible D match to TRBD1 (6 bases). The CDR3 extends over 13 amino acids. The germline gives CDR1 SGHDT, CDR2 YYEEEE. Between the trimmed V and J ends, which lost 1 base and 4 bases, there was a span of 9 bases. The CDR3 sequence: CASSLYREYEQYF. CDR3 DNA sequence: TGTGCCAGCAGCTTGTACAGGGAATACGAGCAGTACTTC.

This clonotype was observed many times. The chain carries TRBV20-1 and TRBJ1-1; D is undetermined. CDR3 length: 11 residues. Trimming shortened V by 1 base and J by 3 bases, and 3 bases separated the two germline ends. Germline V gene lookup returns CDR1 DFQATT and CDR2 SNEGSKA (reference sequence). The CDR3 sequence is CSARGDTEAFF. The CDR3 DNA reads TGCAGTGCTAGAGGGGACACTGAAGCTTTCTTT.

The chain uses TRBV20-1 and TRBJ1-6; 7 nucleotides match TRBD1. V dropped 5 bases and J dropped 9; count of bases not matched to a gene: 7. The germline V gene has CDR1 DFQATT and CDR2 SNEGSKA (reference sequence). CDR3 size: 13 residues. The DNA of the CDR3 is TGCAGTGCTTCCGGGACAGACTCTTCACCCCTCCACTTT. Translated: CSASGTDSSPLHF.

V is TRBV12-3 or TRBV12-4 and J is TRBJ1-1; perhaps TRBD1 as D (5 bases). The V gene lost 2 bases and the J gene lost 5 bases, with 18 bases spanning the gap. This CDR3 spans 16 amino acids. CDR3 loop: CASSLLGRAGRTEAFF. The CDR3 region has the DNA TGTGCCAGCAGTTTATTGGGACGGGCAGGGCGGACTGAAGCTTTCTTT.

V gene TRBV12-3 or TRBV12-4 combines with J gene TRBJ2-7; 8 bases map to TRBD2. This CDR3 contains 16 residues. The V segment lost 4 bases and the J segment 3 bases; nucleotides outside the gene matches: 11. For the CDR3, the DNA is TGTGCCAGCAGTTGGGCGGGAGGTTCGGGATACTACGAGCAGTACTTC. It yields the protein CASSWAGGSGYYEQYF.

The rearrangement uses TRBV28 and TRBJ2-3; weak D call: TRBD2 (7 bases). The CDR3 has 18 amino acids. V shed 3 bases and J shed 2 bases, with 21 bases lying between them. The germline CDR1 and CDR2 sequences are MDHEN and SYDVKM. CDR3 region: CASSFYFSGRGATDTQYF. The DNA for the CDR3 is TGTGCCAGCAGTTTTTATTTTTCAGGGAGGGGGGCCACAGATACGCAGTATTTT.